These T cell receptor beta chains were read from a single sample in a study of blood T cell repertoires in COVID-19. Only in-frame clones appear in the TCRdb table, and some are missing; sequencing was by immunoSEQ multiplex PCR. This sample has 350,000 to 450,000 clones, with about 89% found just once. The material sequenced was PBMCs or T cells enriched from blood (not recorded which). These receptors came from a woman aged 40 to 50 who had been exposed to COVID-19. CDR3s include the opening cysteine and the closing phenylalanine or tryptophan. A D gene is named only where the DNA matches it firmly. Clone size is shown for a subset of rows, as once, few, many or a class of expanded clone.

TGCGCCAGCAGCATAGGGCGCACCGAGGGCGAGCAGTTCTTC,CASSIGRTEGEQFF,NA,TRBV5-1,NA,TRBJ2-1,14
TGTGCCAGCAGCCGGACAGGTGCAAACTATGGCTACACCTTC,CASSRTGANYGYTF,few,TRBV5-4,TRBD1,TRBJ1-2,14
TGTGCCAGCAGTGTTGACGGGGTACGCACTGAAGCTTTCTTT,CASSVDGVRTEAFF,NA,TRBV2,NA,TRBJ1-1,14
TGCGCCAGCAGCTTGAGTCTCGCAGTTGGAAACACCATATATTTT,CASSLSLAVGNTIYF,NA,TRBV5-1,NA,TRBJ1-3,15
TGTGCCAGCAGCTTGCCGGCTAACTATGGCTACACCTTC,CASSLPANYGYTF,NA,TRBV7-9,NA,TRBJ1-2,13
TGTGCCTGGAGTGTGGAGAGCAACTATGGCTACACCTTC,CAWSVESNYGYTF,NA,TRBV30,NA,TRBJ1-2,13
TGTGCCAGTACCGGGACAGGGATCACTGAAGCTTTCTTT,CASTGTGITEAFF,NA,TRBV19,TRBD1,TRBJ1-1,13
TGTGCCAGCAGTTTAAGGGAGACCAGGGGACCCTACGAGCAGTACTTC,CASSLRETRGPYEQYF,NA,TRBV27,NA,TRBJ2-7,16
TGTGCCAGCAGTTACTCGGACAGGAGTTATGCCTACACCTTC,CASSYSDRSYAYTF,NA,TRBV6-6,TRBD1,TRBJ1-2,14
TGTGCCAGTAGTATAGCCGCTAGGAGTGGCAATGAGCAGTTCTTC,CASSIAARSGNEQFF,NA,TRBV19,NA,TRBJ2-1,15
TGTGCCAGCATCCCGAGGACAGTCCGCTATGGCTACACCTTC,CASIPRTVRYGYTF,NA,TRBV6-5,NA,TRBJ1-2,14
TGCAGCGTTGACCCCGACAGGGCGGGGGAAAAACTGTTTTTT,CSVDPDRAGEKLFF,once,TRBV29-1,TRBD1,TRBJ1-4,14
TGTGCCAGCAGCGGAACAGGGGGCCTTAGATATGGCTACACCTTC,CASSGTGGLRYGYTF,NA,TRBV7-2,TRBD1,TRBJ1-2,15
TGTGCCACCAGTGAGTCTAGCTTATCCAACGGTGGCTACACCTTC,CATSESSLSNGGYTF,NA,TRBV24-1,NA,TRBJ1-2,15
TGTGCCAGCAGCCAACCGGGACAGATAACCGGGGAGCTGTTTTTT,CASSQPGQITGELFF,NA,TRBV11-3,TRBD1,TRBJ2-2,15
TGCAGCGTGTGGACAGGGGGGAGCGGCTACACCTTC,CSVWTGGSGYTF,NA,TRBV29-1,TRBD1,TRBJ1-2,12
TGTGCCAGCAGCCGAGCCTACGAGCAGTACTTC,CASSRAYEQYF,NA,TRBV7-2,NA,TRBJ2-7,11
TGTGCCAGCAGCTTGTTCCTCCAAGAGACCCAGTACTTC,CASSLFLQETQYF,NA,TRBV7-3,NA,TRBJ2-5,13
TGTGCCAGCTCACCACCCGGGACAGGGGGCACCGGGGAGCTGTTTTTT,CASSPPGTGGTGELFF,NA,TRBV18,TRBD1,TRBJ2-2,16
TGTGCCAGCAGTTACTCCCCGCTGACAGGGGGCACTGAAGCTTTCTTT,CASSYSPLTGGTEAFF,NA,TRBV6-6,TRBD1,TRBJ1-1,16
TGTGCCACCAGCAGAGTTGCAGTTTCCAACTATGGCTACACCTTC,CATSRVAVSNYGYTF,NA,TRBV15,NA,TRBJ1-2,15
TGTGCCAGCAGTGGCGTTGGGGGGACTGAAGCTTTCTTT,CASSGVGGTEAFF,NA,TRBV25-1,NA,TRBJ1-1,13
TGTGCCAGCAGTTCGACTAGCGGGAGGGCGAGAGCCGGGGAGCTGTTTTTT,CASSSTSGRARAGELFF,NA,TRBV6-2/TRBV6-3,TRBD2,TRBJ2-2,17
TGTGCCAGCAGCTTGGGGCTAGCGGGACGTGGCAATGAGCAGTTCTTC,CASSLGLAGRGNEQFF,NA,TRBV5-4,TRBD2,TRBJ2-1,16
TGTGCCACCAGTGCCTCAGGGGGCGGGTATGGCTACACCTTC,CATSASGGGYGYTF,NA,TRBV24-1,TRBD1,TRBJ1-2,14
TGTGCCAGTACCAAACAGGGGGTAGCAGGGTACACTGAAGCTTTCTTT,CASTKQGVAGYTEAFF,NA,TRBV19,TRBD1,TRBJ1-1,16
TGTGCCAGCTCAAGTGGCGAAAAACTGTTTTTT,CASSSGEKLFF,NA,TRBV18,NA,TRBJ1-4,11
TGTGCCAGCAGCCAGGGGGGGGCAACTAGCACAGATACGCAGTATTTT,CASSQGGATSTDTQYF,NA,TRBV7-8,NA,TRBJ2-3,16
TGTGCCAGCAGGGAACATGACAGGGGAGGCTACACCTTC,CASREHDRGGYTF,NA,TRBV2,TRBD1,TRBJ1-2,13
TGTGCCAGCAGCCGAACCGACAGGGGCGGCTATGGCTACACCTTC,CASSRTDRGGYGYTF,NA,TRBV7-8,TRBD1,TRBJ1-2,15
TGCGCCAGCAGCTTAATATACAGGGGGCGTAGAAACACTGAAGCTTTCTTT,CASSLIYRGRRNTEAFF,NA,TRBV5-1,TRBD1,TRBJ1-1,17
TGTGCCAGCAGCTTAAGGGGCGGCAGTAGCACAGATACGCAGTATTTT,CASSLRGGSSTDTQYF,NA,TRBV7-9,NA,TRBJ2-3,16
TGTGCCAGCACCCCTGGGCCCACCGGGGAGCTGTTTTTT,CASTPGPTGELFF,NA,TRBV7-9,NA,TRBJ2-2,13
TGTGCCAGCAGCGTTAATTTCGGCTATGGCTACACCTTC,CASSVNFGYGYTF,NA,TRBV9,NA,TRBJ1-2,13
TGTGCCAGCAGTCCACAGGGCATTAGCGGGTATGGCTACACCTTC,CASSPQGISGYGYTF,NA,TRBV6-5,NA,TRBJ1-2,15
TGTGCCTGGAACAGGGTCGGTTCACCCCTCCACTTT,CAWNRVGSPLHF,NA,TRBV30,NA,TRBJ1-6,12
TGTGCCAGCAGCCTCGGACAGGCGGCTGAAGCTTTCTTT,CASSLGQAAEAFF,NA,TRBV12-3/TRBV12-4,TRBD1,TRBJ1-1,13
TGCGCCAGCGCTACTTTGAGGGTTAACACCGGGGAGCTGTTTTTT,CASATLRVNTGELFF,NA,TRBV5-1,NA,TRBJ2-2,15
TGTGCCAGCAGCCCCATCTTAGGGAAGGGGGAAACTGAAGCTTTCTTT,CASSPILGKGETEAFF,NA,TRBV14,NA,TRBJ1-1,16
TGCGCCAGCAGTCTCGGGTCATCCTCTGGAAACACCATATATTTT,CASSLGSSSGNTIYF,NA,TRBV10-1,NA,TRBJ1-3,15
TGTGCCAGCAGTGAATCCGCCCACAGCGGGAGGTATTACGAGCAGTACTTC,CASSESAHSGRYYEQYF,NA,TRBV25-1,TRBD2,TRBJ2-7,17